This TCR beta chain is drawn from a study of CD8 T cells in Susac syndrome. 0.5 to 1 ug RNA was reverse transcribed with random hexamers. One entry per CDR3 protein results from TCRdb running MiXCR on the immunoSEQ multiplex PCR reads. The sample lists 150,000 to 160,000 distinct CDR3 sequences, approximately 95% occurring once. Susac syndrome patients met recently defined diagnostic criteria for definite or probable disease. The germline gives CDR1 SQVTM, CDR2 ANQGSEA. This CDR3 spans 11 amino acids. The V end was cut by 1 base, the J end by 5 bases, with 6 bases between. The rearrangement links TRBV29-1 to TRBJ2-7; D gene ambiguous. This TCR derives from a human donor with Susac syndrome. The specimen sequenced was CD4+ T cells from PBMCs. CDR3 DNA sequence: TGCAGCGTTGAAGCTTTAAACGAGCAGTACTTC. The encoded protein is CSVEALNEQYF.